The 9 T cell receptor beta chains below all came from one sample that was sequenced in a study of cytomegalovirus exposure and HLA in healthy donors. In the PCR, 60 Vbeta and 13 Jbeta primers were used. TCRdb keeps only in-frame clones here, not all; method: immunoSEQ multiplex PCR. The repertoire holds roughly 34,000 clones, more than 60% seen once, with about 6.5% in the top ten. Sequencing used PBMCs. Every receptor here comes from a young man in good health and CMV-seronegative.

V gene TRBV9 combines with J gene TRBJ2-7, with 11 nucleotides matching TRBD2. The CDR3 extends over 15 amino acids. With 2 bases clipped from V and 2 bases from J, the junction kept 3 bases outside the gene matches. Per the germline V gene, CDR1 is SGDLS and CDR2 is YYNGEE. The CDR3 protein is CASSVGTSGTYEQYF. The CDR3 DNA is TGTGCCAGCAGCGTGGGGACTAGCGGCACCTACGAGCAGTACTTC.

The rearrangement links TRBV9 to TRBJ2-7, with 10 bases lining up with TRBD2. The CDR3 is made up of 15 amino acids. Germline lookup yields CDR1 SGDLS and CDR2 YYNGEE. V lost 2 bases and J lost 4; bases outside the gene matches: 6. The CDR3 here is CASSVSSGGMYEQYF. The CDR3 bases are TGTGCCAGCAGCGTCTCTAGCGGGGGAATGTACGAGCAGTACTTC.

This chain uses TRBV6-5 with TRBJ2-7; D possibly corresponds to TRBD1 (6 bases). V gave up 9 bases and J gave up 3 bases, with 15 bases separating them. The CDR3 totals 13 residues. Per germline, CDR1 MNHEY and CDR2 SVGAGI. The CDR3 sequence: CASRQVIFYEQYF. In DNA, the CDR3 is TGTGCCAGTAGACAGGTTATCTTCTACGAGCAGTACTTC.

The CDR3 sequence: CASRSGRIGSQETQYF. The CDR3 nucleotides read TGTGCCAGCAGGTCGGGAAGAATCGGGAGCCAAGAGACCCAGTACTTC. This sequence joins TRBV5-4 and TRBJ2-5, with D possibly TRBD2 on 6 matching bases. The CDR3 length is 16 residues. From germline, CDR1 is SGHNT and CDR2 YYREEE (reference sequence). The V end lost 5 bases, the J end lost 1 base, and 18 bases lay between the germline ends. Supplemented by reference TRBV5-4 and TRBJ2-5, the full variable domain reads ETGVTQSPTHLIKTRGQQVTLRCSSQSGHNTVSWYQQALGQGPQFIFQYYREEENGRGNFPPRFSGLQFPNYSSELNVNALELDDSALYLCASRSGRIGSQETQYFGPGTRLLVL.

The CDR3 here is CSADYTDTQYF. The CDR3 region has the DNA TGCAGCGCGGACTACACAGATACGCAGTATTTT. The chain uses TRBV29-1 and TRBJ2-3; a weak D match, TRBD2 (6 bases). CDR1 and CDR2 (germline): SQVTM, ANQGSEA. The CDR3 is 11 amino acids. The ends were cut back, 7 bases at V and 2 bases at J, with 7 bases in the middle.

This clone came up a few times. The chain links TRBV10-3 to TRBJ2-5; 9 bases are a match to TRBD2. Germline lookup yields CDR1 ENHRY and CDR2 SYGVKD. There are 15 residues in the CDR3. J was trimmed by 5 bases and V by 2 bases; bases with no gene match: 6. The CDR3 coding sequence is TGTGCCATCAGTGAGATAGCGGGAGTCCAGGAGACCCAGTACTTC. Translated, it gives CAISEIAGVQETQYF.

This clone was seen a single time. The chain links TRBV6-5 to TRBJ2-7, with 9 bases that match TRBD2. This CDR3 is built from 14 residues. The J segment lost 4 bases and the V segment lost 5 bases, leaving 6 bases of the junction unmatched. From germline, CDR1 is MNHEY and CDR2 SVGAGI. CDR3 in DNA: TGTGCCAGCAGTATTAGCGGGGGTTCTTACGAGCAGTACTTC. It specifies CASSISGGSYEQYF.

The rearrangement links TRBV10-3 to TRBJ1-1; weak D call: TRBD1 (5 bases). This CDR3 comprises 13 residues. Trimming removed 1 base at V and 6 bases at J, with 9 bases between. CDR1 ENHRY and CDR2 SYGVKD come from the germline V gene. In DNA form, the CDR3 reads TGTGCCATCAGTGAGTGGGGAGGGGCTGAAGCTTTCTTT. Translated: CAISEWGGAEAFF.

The J gene is TRBJ1-1, the V gene TRBV2; D is uncertain. The germline V and J ends were trimmed by 2 bases and 3 bases, with 13 bases remaining between them. From germline, CDR1 is SNHLY and CDR2 FYNNEI. The CDR3 runs 15 residues. The CDR3 here is CASSESKGGYTEAFF. As DNA, the CDR3 is TGTGCCAGCAGTGAATCTAAGGGAGGGTACACTGAAGCTTTCTTT.